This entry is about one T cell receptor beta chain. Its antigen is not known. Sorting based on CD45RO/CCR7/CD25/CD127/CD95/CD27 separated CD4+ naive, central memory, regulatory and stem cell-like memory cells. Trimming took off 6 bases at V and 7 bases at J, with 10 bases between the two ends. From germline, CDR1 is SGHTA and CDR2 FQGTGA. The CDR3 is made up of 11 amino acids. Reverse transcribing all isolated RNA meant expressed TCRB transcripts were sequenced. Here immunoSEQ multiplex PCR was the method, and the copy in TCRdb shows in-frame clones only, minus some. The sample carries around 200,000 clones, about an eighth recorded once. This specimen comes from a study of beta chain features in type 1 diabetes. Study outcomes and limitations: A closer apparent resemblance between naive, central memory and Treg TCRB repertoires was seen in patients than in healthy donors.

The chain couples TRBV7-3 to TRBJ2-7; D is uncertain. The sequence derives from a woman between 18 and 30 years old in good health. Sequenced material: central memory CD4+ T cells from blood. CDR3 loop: CASRLFGEQYF. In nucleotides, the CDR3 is TGTGCCAGCAGACTATTTGGGGAGCAGTACTTC.